Listed below are T cell receptor beta chains from one sample, sequenced in a study of untreated major depressive disorder. TCRdb's table, derived via immunoSEQ multiplex PCR, lists solely in-frame clones and lacks some. The profile shows 21,000 or so clones, 90% to 95% of them singletons. Specimen: CD4+ T cells from PBMCs. Every receptor here comes from a man under 40 in good health. Both conserved end residues are part of each CDR3. D genes are given only for firm matches. For some rows the clone size is stated as once, few or many, or as a class when expanded; others skip it.

-	TRBV4-1	TRBJ2-3	TRBD2	TGCGCCAGCAGCTCCAGCGGGAAGGAAGATACGCAGTATTTT	CASSSSGKEDTQYF
-	TRBV11-2	TRBJ2-5	-	TGTGCCAGCAGCTCGTATCAAGAGACCCAGTACTTC	CASSSYQETQYF
-	TRBV11-2	TRBJ2-3	-	TGTGCCAGCAGCTTACGAGGGTTGGGGCTCACAGATACGCAGTATTTT	CASSLRGLGLTDTQYF
-	TRBV27	TRBJ2-6	-	TGTGCCAGCACCGCTATGGGGGCCAACGTCCTGACTTTC	CASTAMGANVLTF
-	TRBV2	TRBJ1-1	-	TGTGCCAGCAGTGAAATGGGTCAGTTGAACACTGAAGCTTTCTTT	CASSEMGQLNTEAFF
-	TRBV7-6	TRBJ2-5	TRBD1	TGTGCCAGCAGCTCCGCCGGGACAGGGGGACAAGAGACCCAGTACTTC	CASSSAGTGGQETQYF
once	TRBV5-1	TRBJ2-7	TRBD2	TGCGCCAGCAGCCCCCGGGAGGTGGTGGGCGAGCAGTACTTC	CASSPREVVGEQYF
once	TRBV2	TRBJ1-5	-	TGTGCCAGCACTCCCTGGGGCAGGGGAGGTACCGTGGGCAATCAGCCCCAGCATTTT	CASTPWGRGGTVGNQPQHF
-	TRBV27	TRBJ2-5	-	TGTGCCAGCAGTTTTCAAGGGGGAAGGGAGACCCAGTACTTC	CASSFQGGRETQYF
-	TRBV5-4	TRBJ1-5	-	TGTGCCAGCAGCTTTCAGGGTAGCAATCAGCCCCAGCATTTT	CASSFQGSNQPQHF
-	TRBV29-1	TRBJ1-1	-	TGCAGCGCCTTTCCTAACACTGAAGCTTTCTTT	CSAFPNTEAFF
-	TRBV30	TRBJ1-1	-	TGTGCCTGGAGGGGACGAGGCAGGGGGAACACTGAAGCTTTCTTT	CAWRGRGRGNTEAFF
-	TRBV5-4	TRBJ2-3	TRBD2	TGTGCCAGCAGCTTGGATCTGGAACTAGCGGGAGATACGCAGTATTTT	CASSLDLELAGDTQYF
-	TRBV7-2	TRBJ1-2	-	TGTGCCAGCAGTCTGGGGCGGGGTGGCTATGGCTACACCTTC	CASSLGRGGYGYTF
once	TRBV6-5	TRBJ2-2	TRBD1	TGTGCCAGCAGTTACGGACAGGGGAACACCGGGGAGCTGTTTTTT	CASSYGQGNTGELFF
-	TRBV7-2	TRBJ2-7	-	TGTGCCAGCAGCTTACACTTCACCTACGAGCAGTACTTC	CASSLHFTYEQYF